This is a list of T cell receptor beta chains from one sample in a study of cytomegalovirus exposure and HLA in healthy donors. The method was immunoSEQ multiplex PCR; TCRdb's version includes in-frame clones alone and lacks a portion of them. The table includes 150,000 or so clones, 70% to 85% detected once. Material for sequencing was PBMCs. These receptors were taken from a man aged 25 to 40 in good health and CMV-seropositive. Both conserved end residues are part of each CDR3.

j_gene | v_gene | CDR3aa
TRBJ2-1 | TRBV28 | CASSLREGYNEQFF
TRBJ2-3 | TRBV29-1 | CSVEDRLAGGTDTQYF
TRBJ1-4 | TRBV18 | CASSPLTGTPTNEKLFF
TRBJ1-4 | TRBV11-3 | CASSKKEIVATNEKLFF
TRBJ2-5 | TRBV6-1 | CASSALVPGLAGDETQYF
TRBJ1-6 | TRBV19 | CASSTSPGQLFPLHF
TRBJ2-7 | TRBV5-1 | CASSSTGQLSYEQYF
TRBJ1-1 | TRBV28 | CASNTGGPNSMNTEAFF
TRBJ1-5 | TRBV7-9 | CSSSLSRTTNSNQPQHF
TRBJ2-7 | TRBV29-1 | CSVSPRGEGDEQYF
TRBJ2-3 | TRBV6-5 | CASRGLPGVDTQYF
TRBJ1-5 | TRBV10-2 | CASSPQGASNQPQHF